The 32 T cell receptor beta chains below all came from one sample that was sequenced in a study of cytomegalovirus exposure and HLA in healthy donors. The study ran its PCR with 60 Vbeta and 13 Jbeta primers. Produced via immunoSEQ multiplex PCR; TCRdb's table is partial and in-frame only. This sample's table has around 150,000 clones. Sequencing was carried out using PBMCs. Receptor source: an older woman in good health and CMV-seronegative.

The V call is TRBV5-1, the J call TRBJ1-1, with D possibly matching TRBD1 (6 bases). Germline V lookup: CDR1 SGHRS, CDR2 YFSETQ. CDR3 length: 13 residues. With 4 bases removed from V and 4 bases from J, the gap between germline ends came to 11 bases. CDR3 in DNA: TGCGCCAGCAGCGCACAGGGTGGCACTGAAGCTTTCTTT. Amino acids: CASSAQGGTEAFF.

J is TRBJ2-5 and V is TRBV5-1; tentative D call: TRBD2 (5 bases). The CDR3 is made up of 15 amino acids. V was pared by 3 bases and J by 4 bases, with 16 bases between. The V gene's germline CDR1 is SGHRS and CDR2 YFSETQ. The CDR3 DNA reads as TGCGCCAGCAGCTCGTGGGTGGCGGGTCCAGAGACCCAGTACTTC. Translation gives CASSSWVAGPETQYF.

This chain links TRBV5-6 with TRBJ1-1; 7 bases map to TRBD1. Germline V gene lookup returns CDR1 SGHDT and CDR2 YYEEEE. CDR3 size: 14 residues. The V segment lost 4 bases and the J segment 8 bases; nucleotides outside the gene matches: 11. The CDR3 DNA is TGTGCCAGCAGCACGCGTGGGACAGCAGAAGAAGCTTTCTTT. Translating gives CASSTRGTAEEAFF.

The rearrangement joins TRBV18 to TRBJ1-1; D may be TRBD1 (6 bases). Germline V gene lookup returns CDR1 KGHSH and CDR2 LQKENI. Trimming cost V 2 bases and J 1 base, with 11 bases left between them. The CDR3 runs 15 residues. The DNA for the CDR3 is TGTGCCAGCTCACCAGCGACAGGCGGGAACACTGAAGCTTTCTTT. This sequence encodes CASSPATGGNTEAFF.

The gene calls are TRBV6-5 and TRBJ2-3; D is unclear. This CDR3 region has 15 residues. In germline, CDR1 is MNHEY, CDR2 SVGAGI. V was shortened by 4 bases and J by 1 base, with 12 bases between the two germline ends. CDR3 region: CASSFSFLGTDTQYF. The CDR3 DNA sequence: TGTGCCAGCAGTTTCTCTTTCCTTGGCACAGATACGCAGTATTTT.

The chain combines TRBV2 with TRBJ2-7, with D possibly being TRBD1 (5 bases). Trimming cost V 2 bases and J 2 bases, with 13 bases left between them. The CDR3 loop spans 15 amino acids. Germline CDR1 is SNHLY and CDR2 is FYNNEI. The CDR3 region has the DNA TGTGCCAGCAGTGAAAGGGGATTATCCCCCTACGAGCAGTACTTC. This encodes CASSERGLSPYEQYF.

V gene TRBV6-1 combines with J gene TRBJ1-2, with D possibly being TRBD1 (5 bases). From germline, CDR1 is MNHNS and CDR2 SASEGT. V gave up 4 bases and J gave up 4 bases, with 10 bases separating them. The CDR3 length is 13 residues. Here the CDR3 DNA reads TGTGCCAGCAGTGTCGGGGGGGGCTATGGCTACACCTTC. Its protein is CASSVGGGYGYTF.

The rearrangement uses TRBV18 and TRBJ2-3, with D uncertain. Germline CDR1 and CDR2: KGHSH and LQKENI. This CDR3 has 13 amino acids. V dropped 4 bases and J dropped 6 bases, with 11 bases sitting between them. The CDR3 DNA sequence: TGTGCCAGCTCACACCCGCACGCGGATACGCAGTATTTT. Translating gives CASSHPHADTQYF. The full variable domain, completed using reference TRBV18 and TRBJ2-3, is NAGVMQNPRHLVRRRGQEARLRCSPMKGHSHVYWYRQLPEEGLKFMVYLQKENIIDESGMPKERFSAEFPKEGPSILRIQQVVRGDSAAYFCASSHPHADTQYFGPGTRLTVL.

The rearrangement uses TRBV4-1 and TRBJ2-7; a weak D match, TRBD2 (5 bases). The germline V gene encodes CDR1 MGHRA and CDR2 YSYEKL. CDR3 length equals 14 residues. Trimming took off 2 bases at V and 5 bases at J, with 13 bases between the two ends. CDR3 loop: CASSQPSGLDEQYF. The CDR3 bases are TGCGCCAGCAGCCAACCGTCGGGGTTGGACGAGCAGTACTTC.

This chain connects TRBV10-3 to TRBJ1-5, with 9 bases that match TRBD1. The CDR3 is 14 amino acids. Germline V gene data show CDR1 as ENHRY and CDR2 as SYGVKD. V shed 8 bases and J 3 bases; nucleotides not matched to a gene: 5. The DNA for the CDR3 is TGTGCCATCTCGGGACAGGGCTTCAATCAGCCCCAGCATTTT. Translated, it gives CAISGQGFNQPQHF.

The rearrangement uses TRBV18 and TRBJ2-3; 7 bases line up with TRBD2. The CDR3 spans 15 residues. Germline V gene sequence: CDR1 KGHSH, CDR2 LQKENI. V shed 2 bases, J shed 0 bases, and the junction held 2 bases outside the gene matches. The CDR3 DNA sequence: TGTGCCAGCTCACCAATGGGGGGGAGCACAGATACGCAGTATTTT. Its translation: CASSPMGGSTDTQYF.

The V call is TRBV6-5, the J call TRBJ2-7; the D gene is possibly TRBD2 (8 bases). The CDR3 runs 15 residues. Trimming removed 5 bases at V and 0 bases at J, with 14 bases between. Per the germline V gene, CDR1 is MNHEY and CDR2 is SVGAGI. This CDR3 reads CASSSGGQPSYEQYF. Here the CDR3 DNA reads TGTGCCAGCAGTAGCGGGGGACAGCCCTCCTACGAGCAGTACTTC.

The chain is built from TRBV7-3 and TRBJ2-1, with D possibly matching TRBD2 (7 bases). The CDR3 loop spans 15 amino acids. V was trimmed by 4 bases and J by 4 bases, leaving 14 bases between them. Germline loops: CDR1 SGHTA, CDR2 FQGTGA. The CDR3 is CASSSRGASYNEQFF. As DNA, the CDR3 is TGTGCCAGCAGCTCACGGGGGGCAAGTTACAATGAGCAGTTCTTC.

CDR3 sequence reads: CASSLWTGAQPQHF. The DNA for the CDR3 is TGTGCCAGCAGTTTGTGGACAGGGGCTCAGCCCCAGCATTTT. The gene calls are TRBV27 and TRBJ1-5, with 9 bases matching TRBD1. The CDR3 contains 14 residues. J gave up 6 bases and V 3 bases, and 3 bases lay outside the gene matches. Per germline, CDR1 MNHEY and CDR2 SMNVEV (reference sequence).

This sequence joins TRBV7-2 and TRBJ1-1; D unresolved. CDR3 length: 14 residues. Trimming left V 3 bases short and J 2 bases short, with 10 bases between. Looked up from germline, CDR1 is SGHTA and CDR2 is FQGNSA. This CDR3 is CASSFLTLNTEAFF. For the CDR3, the DNA is TGTGCCAGCAGCTTTTTGACACTTAACACTGAAGCTTTCTTT.

This chain joins TRBV5-5 and TRBJ1-1; D possibly corresponds to TRBD1 (6 bases). CDR1 and CDR2 (germline): SGHKS, YYEKEE (reference sequence). V lost 0 bases, J lost 6 bases, and 9 bases lay in between. The CDR3 loop spans 13 amino acids. CDR3 coding DNA: TGTGCCAGCAGCTTGGAGGGGGTCTCTGAAGCTTTCTTT. Amino acids: CASSLEGVSEAFF.

The chain is built from TRBV4-1 and TRBJ1-1; 8 bases map to TRBD1. Germline lookup yields CDR1 MGHRA and CDR2 YSYEKL. The CDR3 totals 18 residues. After removal of 2 bases from V and 0 bases from J, the junction contained 11 bases not matched to a gene. Here the CDR3 DNA reads TGCGCCAGCAGCCAACCGTTTAACCAGGGGGCGCTGAACACTGAAGCTTTCTTT. Protein sequence: CASSQPFNQGALNTEAFF.

The chain couples TRBV5-4 to TRBJ2-4; 8 bases fit TRBD2. The CDR3 spans 13 residues. V shed 3 bases, J shed 4 bases, and the junction held 0 bases outside the gene matches. The germline V gene encodes CDR1 SGHNT and CDR2 YYREEE (reference sequence). The CDR3 region is CASSSGGKNIQYF. CDR3 nucleotides: TGTGCCAGCAGCTCGGGGGGGAAAAACATTCAGTACTTC.

The genes are TRBV5-5 and TRBJ1-4, with no clear D. CDR1 is SGHKS, CDR2 YYEKEE, per germline (reference sequence). This CDR3 has 14 residues. V gave up 0 bases and J gave up 7 bases, with 10 bases separating them. The CDR3 protein is CASSLVDSREKLFF. Here the CDR3 DNA reads TGTGCCAGCAGCTTGGTAGATTCCCGTGAAAAACTGTTTTTT.

This clone shows up as medium-sized by frequency. CDR3 bases: TGCGCCAGCAGCCAAGTACGCCGACAGGATTTTGAAAAACTGTTTTTT. Protein sequence: CASSQVRRQDFEKLFF. The rearrangement links TRBV4-1 to TRBJ1-4, with a tentative D call TRBD1 (6 bases). This CDR3 has 16 residues. Germline CDR1 MGHRA, CDR2 YSYEKL. Between the trimmed V and J ends, which lost 1 base and 7 bases, there was a span of 16 bases.

The genes are TRBV30 and TRBJ1-3; TRBD1 matches 10 bases. V trimming: 7 bases; J trimming: 1 base; junction bases outside the gene matches: 4. The CDR3 covers 14 residues. Germline values: CDR1 GTSNPN, CDR2 SVGIG (reference sequence). CDR3 DNA sequence: TGTGCCTACCGGACAGGGGGTTCTGGAAACACCATATATTTT. This gives the protein CAYRTGGSGNTIYF.

V is TRBV6-1 and J is TRBJ2-7, with a possible D match to TRBD2 (6 bases). The CDR3 totals 14 residues. V was pared by 7 bases and J by 7 bases, with 20 bases between. The germline V gene has CDR1 MNHNS and CDR2 SASEGT. The CDR3 nucleotides are TGTGCCAGCATGCGGGAACAGGCCCATCAGGAGCAGTACTTC. It encodes CASMREQAHQEQYF.

The V and J genes are TRBV6-1 and TRBJ1-2, with D perhaps matching TRBD1 (6 bases). The germline V gene encodes CDR1 MNHNS and CDR2 SASEGT. The CDR3 runs to 14 residues. With 8 bases removed from V and 2 bases from J, the gap between germline ends came to 15 bases. CDR3 DNA sequence: TGTGCCAGCGGGGGGGCCGCTGGAAACTATGGCTACACCTTC. This translates into CASGGAAGNYGYTF.

CDR3 residues: CASSLYGGNQPQHF. Here the CDR3 DNA reads TGTGCCAGCAGCTTATATGGAGGCAATCAGCCCCAGCATTTT. This chain joins TRBV7-2 and TRBJ1-5; D is uncertain. The CDR3 has 14 residues. The V end was cut by 2 bases, the J end by 2 bases, with 7 bases between. Germline values: CDR1 SGHTA, CDR2 FQGNSA.

The chain couples TRBV5-1 to TRBJ1-2, with 8 bases that match TRBD1. The CDR3 runs to 14 residues. Trimming at V came to 0 bases and at J to 3 bases, leaving 1 base not matched to a gene. From germline, CDR1 is SGHRS and CDR2 YFSETQ. The CDR3 bases are TGCGCCAGCAGCTTGGACAGGGGGGACTATGGCTACACCTTC. Encoded protein: CASSLDRGDYGYTF.

The V and J genes are TRBV6-6 and TRBJ1-5; D is unclear. Per the germline V gene, CDR1 is MNHNY and CDR2 is SVGAGI (reference sequence). Trimming cost V 6 bases and J 6 bases, with 15 bases left between them. This CDR3 spans 14 amino acids. DNA of the CDR3: TGTGCCAGCAGCTTCGAGCAGGCGGGTCAGCCCCAGCATTTT. It specifies CASSFEQAGQPQHF.

This chain joins TRBV9 and TRBJ1-4, with a weak D call TRBD1 (5 bases). In germline, CDR1 is SGDLS, CDR2 YYNGEE. The CDR3 spans 15 residues. Trimming took off 3 bases at V and 7 bases at J, with 16 bases between the two ends. The CDR3 sequence is CASSAGEGRSEKLFF. The CDR3, as DNA: TGTGCCAGCAGCGCGGGGGAGGGGCGTAGTGAAAAACTGTTTTTT.

The chain combines TRBV25-1 with TRBJ1-2; D gene unclear. The V end was cut by 1 base, the J end by 1 base, with 10 bases between. Per the germline V gene, CDR1 is MGHDK and CDR2 is SYGVNS. CDR3 length equals 15 residues. The CDR3: CASSEFSGYNYGYTF. The CDR3 DNA reads TGTGCCAGCAGTGAATTTTCCGGTTATAACTATGGCTACACCTTC.

In DNA, the CDR3 is TGTGCCAGCAGCTGGGGGGGAAACGGCTACACCTTC. Protein: CASSWGGNGYTF. This chain connects TRBV11-2 to TRBJ1-2; a weak D match, TRBD1 (5 bases). The germline CDR1 and CDR2 sequences are SGHAT and FQNNGV. The CDR3 loop spans 12 amino acids. Trimming removed 4 bases at V and 8 bases at J, with 11 bases between.

The V call is TRBV30, the J call TRBJ1-1; D is perhaps TRBD1 (6 bases). Germline CDR1 reads GTSNPN; CDR2 reads SVGIG (reference sequence). Deletions cut 7 bases from V and 1 base from J, with 13 bases between. CDR3 length equals 13 residues. The CDR3 region is CALMTGPNTEAFF. The CDR3 DNA reads as TGTGCCTTAATGACAGGACCGAACACTGAAGCTTTCTTT.

V is TRBV7-2 and J is TRBJ2-1; D not certain. Trimming removed 5 bases from V and 8 bases from J, with 13 bases in between. CDR3 length: 13 residues. Germline assignment: CDR1 SGHTA and CDR2 FQGNSA. CDR3 protein: CASSSQVSDEQFF. The CDR3 DNA reads TGTGCCAGCAGCAGCCAAGTCTCGGATGAGCAGTTCTTC.

CDR3 sequence reads: CASSTRTSGKNTGELFF. The CDR3 region has the DNA TGTGCCAGCAGTACCAGGACTAGCGGAAAGAACACCGGGGAGCTGTTTTTT. The rearrangement links TRBV7-8 to TRBJ2-2, with 10 bases identical to TRBD2. The CDR3 extends over 17 amino acids. Germline CDR1 reads SGHVS; CDR2 reads FQNEAQ. The V and J ends lost 6 bases and 1 base, in that order; junction bases with no gene match: 8.